This T cell receptor beta chain was retrieved from a study of post-analysis software for immune sequencing data. With V trimmed by 8 bases and J by 3 bases, 10 bases remained unmatched. There are 14 residues in the CDR3. Germline-derived CDR1 and CDR2 are MGHDK and SYGVNS. Unique molecular identifiers were present in the TCR beta cDNA libraries. The authors obtained roughly 0.5 million cDNA molecules from around 0.96 to 9.9 million T cells. In TCRdb, the PCR reads were re-called with MiXCR into one record per CDR3 protein. In the table there are about 210,000 distinct CDR3 sequences, 29% of which are singletons. The sample holds many counts of this clonotype. Its antigen is as yet unknown. Study results and limitations: With TRBV5-6, TRBV5-1 and TRBV20-1 included, about five TRBV segments were more frequent in patients than in controls.

This TCR derives from a girl under 18 with multiple sclerosis. Sequenced: blood. This rearrangement joins TRBV25-1 to TRBJ2-7; 7 nucleotides align to TRBD1. The CDR3 DNA is TGTGCCAGCCGCGACCTAACAGGGGACTACGAGCAGTACTTC. It encodes CASRDLTGDYEQYF.